These 8 T cell receptor beta chains originate from one sample sequenced in a study of T-cell memory formation after mild COVID-19. TCRdb ran MiXCR on the 5' RACE reads and lists one entry per CDR3 protein. Here the sample spans 280,000 or so distinct CDR3 sequences, approximately 8.4% being singletons. The sample taken for sequencing was PBMCs or a T cell subset sorted from them (not recorded which). These receptors were obtained from a man aged 18 to 30 who had mild COVID-19 (a few samples of this study predate the infection). Cell type and time point are not known.

The chain joins TRBV7-3 to TRBJ1-6; D is unclear. The V gene's germline CDR1 is SGHTA and CDR2 FQGTGA. The CDR3 loop spans 13 amino acids. V was clipped by 6 bases and J by 8 bases, with 11 bases between them. In DNA, the CDR3 is TGTGCCAGCAGGTACAGACTTGATTCACCCCTCCACTTT. It is translated as CASRYRLDSPLHF.

The chain links TRBV28 to TRBJ2-3; 11 bases line up with TRBD1. Germline loops: CDR1 MDHEN, CDR2 SYDVKM. V gave up 6 bases and J gave up 5 bases; unmatched junction bases: 4. The CDR3 loop spans 14 amino acids. The CDR3 region is CASSWTGGRDTQYF. The CDR3 bases are TGTGCCAGCAGCTGGACAGGGGGCCGAGATACGCAGTATTTT.

V is TRBV5-6 and J is TRBJ2-3; D not certain. This CDR3 is 11 amino acids long. V gave up 3 bases and J gave up 6 bases, with 5 bases separating them. The germline gives CDR1 SGHDT, CDR2 YYEEEE. The CDR3 bases are TGTGCCAGCAGCTGGGTGGATACGCAGTATTTT. It specifies CASSWVDTQYF. Supplemented by reference TRBV5-6 and TRBJ2-3, the full variable domain reads DAGVTQSPTHLIKTRGQQVTLRCSPKSGHDTVSWYQQALGQGPQFIFQYYEEEERQRGNFPDRFSGHQFPNYSSELNVNALLLGDSALYLCASSWVDTQYFGPGTRLTVL.

The chain links TRBV6-6 to TRBJ2-2; 12 bases are shared with TRBD2. The CDR3 spans 22 residues. Germline trimming cut 0 bases from V and 2 bases from J; bases unmatched to any gene: 16. Per germline, CDR1 MNHNY and CDR2 SVGAGI (reference sequence). The DNA of the CDR3 is TGTGCCAGCAGTTACTCGTTTGTGGCTTTGACTAGCGGGGGCCCTAACACCGGGGAGCTGTTTTTT. Translated: CASSYSFVALTSGGPNTGELFF.

Only a few counts were recorded for this clonotype. The rearrangement uses TRBV11-2 and TRBJ2-2; D remains unclear. This CDR3 is built from 13 residues. The V gene's germline CDR1 is SGHAT and CDR2 FQNNGV. V gave up 8 bases and J gave up 2 bases, with 9 bases separating them. CDR3: CASVLRNTGELFF. CDR3 DNA: TGTGCCAGCGTCCTGAGAAACACCGGGGAGCTGTTTTTT.

In this sample, this clonotype turned up a few times. This chain uses TRBV5-1 with TRBJ1-4, with D unresolved. The ends were cut back, 5 bases at V and 5 bases at J, with 7 bases in the middle. Germline V gives CDR1 SGHRS, CDR2 YFSETQ. This CDR3 has 12 amino acids. CDR3 sequence: CASRQENEKLFF. The CDR3, as DNA: TGCGCCAGCAGGCAGGAGAATGAAAAACTGTTTTTT.

J is TRBJ2-1 and V is TRBV4-1; TRBD1 matches 7 bases. CDR1 and CDR2 from the germline V gene are MGHRA and YSYEKL. V was clipped by 5 bases and J by 4 bases; unmatched bases: 8. The length of the CDR3 is 15 residues. Here the CDR3 reads CASSSHRGRYNEQFF. CDR3 in DNA: TGCGCCAGCAGCTCCCACAGGGGCAGGTACAATGAGCAGTTCTTC.

This clonotype turned up a few times. V is TRBV7-2 and J is TRBJ1-5; perhaps TRBD1 as D (6 bases). V lost 5 bases and J lost 4, with 18 bases in between. Germline CDR1 and CDR2: SGHTA and FQGNSA. The CDR3 is 16 residues long. The CDR3 loop is CASSPRQGPGNQPQHF. The CDR3 DNA sequence: TGTGCCAGCAGCCCCCGGCAGGGGCCGGGGAATCAGCCCCAGCATTTT. Combining the CDR3 with reference TRBV7-2 and TRBJ1-5 gives the whole variable domain GAGVSQSPSNKVTEKGKDVELRCDPISGHTALYWYRQSLGQGLEFLIYFQGNSAPDKSGLPSDRFSAERTGGSVSTLTIQRTQQEDSAVYLCASSPRQGPGNQPQHFGDGTRLSIL.